This T cell receptor beta chain derives from a study of T cell changes during pregnancy in multiple sclerosis. Clones were read by immunoSEQ multiplex PCR, and TCRdb kept only the in-frame ones, dropping some. Counted here are about 40,000 clones, roughly 90% occurring once; the ten biggest clones make up 10% to 15%. The CDR3 runs to 13 residues. V lost 6 bases to trimming and J lost 4 bases, with 12 bases between them. Germline loops: CDR1 LNHNV, CDR2 YYDKDF (reference sequence). This clone was picked up one time. The sample consisted of CD8+ T cells from peripheral blood mononuclear cells, taken in the first trimester of pregnancy. The chain combines TRBV15 with TRBJ2-5; unclear D gene. This TCR derives from a female donor with multiple sclerosis, enrolled in a pregnancy study. For the CDR3, the DNA is TGTGCCACCAGGCTTGTTGGGCGAGAGACCCAGTACTTC. This codes for CATRLVGRETQYF.